The T cell receptor beta chain under discussion was sequenced for a study of T-cell memory formation after mild COVID-19. In its sample, this clonotype was seen a few times. UMIs and sample barcodes were carried by the TCR alpha and TCR beta cDNA libraries that 5'RACE produced using constant-segment primers. TCRdb passed the 5' RACE reads through MiXCR, listing each CDR3 protein once. The table has 500,000 to 650,000 distinct CDR3 sequences, roughly a fifth seen once. Germline-derived CDR1 and CDR2 are MNHEY and SVGEGT. Trimming cost V 6 bases and J 5 bases; bases outside gene matches: 17. This CDR3 region has 19 residues.

The receptor comes from an adult woman who had mild COVID-19 (a few samples of this study predate the infection). Cell type and time point are not known. The source material was PBMCs or a T cell subset sorted from them (not recorded which). This sequence joins TRBV6-2 or TRBV6-3 and TRBJ2-3; TRBD2 matches at 13 bases. The CDR3 sequence is CASSPTSGRAGYVEDTQYF. The CDR3 DNA sequence: TGTGCCAGCAGCCCTACTAGCGGGAGGGCCGGTTATGTGGAAGATACGCAGTATTTT.